These 27 T cell receptor beta chains were all obtained from the same sample, sequenced in a study of blood T cell repertoires in COVID-19. Produced via immunoSEQ multiplex PCR; TCRdb's table is partial and in-frame only. Counted here are some 290,000 clones, about 90% occurring once; the ten biggest clones make up just under 9.5%. Input material: PBMCs or T cells enriched from blood (not recorded which). These receptor sequences come from a woman between 25 and 40 years old who had recovered from COVID-19.

Details on this clone: The same CDR3 arises from other DNA sequences in this sample as well. The V gene is TRBV5-1, the J gene TRBJ2-5; TRBD2 matches 7 bases. Germline lookup yields CDR1 SGHRS and CDR2 YFSETQ. Losses at the gene ends were 0 bases for V and 4 bases for J; bases not matched to a gene: 3. The CDR3 totals 14 residues. CDR3: CASSLGGRGETQYF. In DNA form, the CDR3 reads TGCGCCAGCAGCTTGGGTGGGAGGGGAGAGACCCAGTACTTC.

The V gene is TRBV10-1, the J gene TRBJ2-7; 9 bases line up with TRBD1. Trimming at V came to 6 bases and at J to 3 bases, leaving 12 bases not matched to a gene. In germline, CDR1 is WNHNN, CDR2 SYGVQD (reference sequence). The CDR3 is made up of 16 amino acids. CDR3 sequence: CASRRSMDRGRYEQYF. The CDR3, as DNA: TGCGCCAGCAGGAGGTCGATGGACAGGGGACGCTACGAGCAGTACTTC.

This chain joins TRBV19 and TRBJ2-1, with 10 bases fitting TRBD2. V trimming: 3 bases; J trimming: 7 bases; junction bases outside the gene matches: 9. The CDR3 is 16 residues long. CDR1 is LNHDA, CDR2 SQIVND, per germline (reference sequence). Written as DNA, the CDR3 is TGTGCCAGTAGTATGTCATCTAGCGGGAGTATAAATGAGCAGTTCTTC. Amino acids: CASSMSSSGSINEQFF.

The genes are TRBV19 and TRBJ1-4; the D gene is possibly TRBD1 (6 bases). Germline V lookup: CDR1 LNHDA, CDR2 SQIVND (reference sequence). V gave up 10 bases and J gave up 8 bases, with 17 bases separating them. The CDR3 is 13 amino acids. The CDR3 loop reads CATRGRTLEKLFF. CDR3 nucleotides: TGTGCCACCAGGGGACGGACTTTGGAAAAACTGTTTTTT.

The CDR3 DNA sequence: TGTGCCAGCAGCCCCCGGGGAGCGGGAGTTCGATTCACAGATACGCAGTATTTT. Amino acid sequence: CASSPRGAGVRFTDTQYF. The chain joins TRBV9 to TRBJ2-3; the match to TRBD2 covers 8 bases. This CDR3 region has 18 residues. CDR1 is SGDLS and CDR2 is YYNGEE in the germline V gene. V lost 4 bases, J lost 2 bases, and 15 bases stayed unmatched.

With respect to this clone: Other DNA sequences in the same sample also yield this CDR3. This chain joins TRBV18 and TRBJ1-2; D might be TRBD1 (5 bases). The CDR3 contains 12 residues. The V gene's germline CDR1 is KGHSH and CDR2 LQKENI. The ends were cut back, 3 bases at V and 4 bases at J, with 6 bases in the middle. The CDR3 is CASSPDSYGYTF. The CDR3 DNA follows: TGTGCCAGCTCACCCGACAGCTATGGCTACACCTTC.

J is TRBJ2-1 and V is TRBV9; 9 nucleotides agree with TRBD2. This CDR3 region has 14 residues. With V trimmed by 1 base and J by 7 bases, 3 bases remained unmatched. Germline V CDR1 and CDR2: SGDLS, YYNGEE. For the CDR3, the DNA is TGTGCCAGCAGCGTAACTAGCGGGTTGAATGAGCAGTTCTTC. Residues: CASSVTSGLNEQFF.

The V call is TRBV3-1 (or the pseudogene TRBV3-2), the J call TRBJ1-1, with D maybe TRBD1 (6 bases). The germline CDR1 and CDR2 sequences are LGHDT and YNNKEL (reference sequence). CDR3 length: 16 amino acids. V shed 5 bases and J shed 4 bases, with 20 bases lying between them. The CDR3 reads CASSRGTRGGITEAFF. The CDR3 region has the DNA TGTGCCAGCAGCAGGGGGACCCGGGGGGGTATCACTGAAGCTTTCTTT.

CDR3 amino acids: CASSQPSQYYQQNEQFF. CDR3 in DNA: TGCGCCAGCAGCCAACCATCGCAATACTACCAGCAAAATGAGCAGTTCTTC. J is TRBJ2-1 and V is TRBV4-1; D remains unclear. The CDR3 runs 17 residues. Trimming stripped 2 bases from V and 7 bases from J, with 21 bases between. In germline, CDR1 is MGHRA, CDR2 YSYEKL.

This clone was found once. The chain carries TRBV23-1 and TRBJ2-5, with TRBD1 as a possible D gene (7 bases). TRBV23-1 is designated an ORF whose function remains uncertain. Trimming pared 2 bases from V and 3 bases from J, leaving 13 bases between. CDR3 length equals 15 residues. This chain's CDR3 is CASSQAGGMEETQYF. CDR3 nucleotides: TGCGCCAGCAGTCAAGCAGGGGGGATGGAAGAGACCCAGTACTTC.

This chain links TRBV30 with TRBJ2-1, with D tentatively TRBD2 (5 bases). V was pared by 5 bases and J by 0 bases, with 11 bases between. The CDR3 runs 14 residues. CDR1 is GTSNPN and CDR2 is SVGIG in the germline V gene (reference sequence). In nucleotides, the CDR3 is TGTGCCTGGCAAGCGGAGAGCTCCTACAATGAGCAGTTCTTC. Its protein product is CAWQAESSYNEQFF.

CDR3 loop: CASSQEGLAPQFEQYF. Written as DNA, the CDR3 is TGCGCCAGCAGCCAGGAGGGACTAGCGCCCCAGTTCGAGCAGTACTTC. The V and J genes are TRBV4-3 and TRBJ2-7, with 10 nucleotides matching TRBD2. Germline trimming cut 3 bases from V and 6 bases from J; bases unmatched to any gene: 11. The CDR3 extends over 16 amino acids. Per the germline V gene, CDR1 is LGHNA and CDR2 is YSLEER.

The chain is built from TRBV20-1 and TRBJ1-1; D is unclear. Trimming took 6 bases from V and 2 from J, leaving 7 bases between them. CDR3 length: 11 residues. Germline assignment: CDR1 DFQATT and CDR2 SNEGSKA (reference sequence). The CDR3 DNA reads TGCAGTGCCAAACTAAACACTGAAGCTTTCTTT. Translated, it gives CSAKLNTEAFF.

The chain carries TRBV7-9 and TRBJ2-1; 7 bases are shared with TRBD2. The CDR3 is 15 amino acids. The V gene end was trimmed by 3 bases and the J gene end by 4 bases; junction bases not matched to a gene: 6. CDR1 SEHNR and CDR2 FQNEAQ come from the germline V gene (reference sequence). DNA for the CDR3: TGTGCCAGCAGCTTCGGCGGGAGTCTTTACAATGAGCAGTTCTTC. It encodes CASSFGGSLYNEQFF.

V gene TRBV7-6 combines with J gene TRBJ1-2, with TRBD1 identical over 7 bases. This CDR3 comprises 16 residues. The V segment lost 1 base and the J segment 9 bases; nucleotides outside the gene matches: 14. In germline, CDR1 is SGHVS, CDR2 FNYEAQ. CDR3 coding DNA: TGTGCCAGCAGCTTAGAAGGGCCAGGGGGTATCGGACGCTACACCTTC. Its protein is CASSLEGPGGIGRYTF.

The chain joins TRBV18 to TRBJ2-7; D perhaps matches TRBD2 (7 bases). Trimming cost V 4 bases and J 2 bases, with 21 bases left between them. The CDR3 consists of 17 residues. CDR1 and CDR2 from the germline V gene are KGHSH and LQKENI. Written as DNA, the CDR3 is TGTGCCAGCTCACTCTCCGATGCGGGGGCTTCGACCTACGAGCAGTACTTC. Protein: CASSLSDAGASTYEQYF.

This chain connects TRBV6-6 to TRBJ1-3; 7 bases map to TRBD1. The CDR3 spans 16 residues. The V gene end was trimmed by 0 bases and the J gene end by 0 bases; junction bases not matched to a gene: 2. Germline V CDR1 and CDR2: MNHNY, SVGAGI (reference sequence). The CDR3 DNA sequence: TGTGCCAGCAGTTACTCGAACAGGGGCTCTGGAAACACCATATATTTT. Its translation is CASSYSNRGSGNTIYF.

Only one count was recorded for this clone. The chain is built from TRBV27 and TRBJ2-5, with 7 bases aligning to TRBD2. This CDR3 region has 18 residues. CDR1 is MNHEY and CDR2 is SMNVEV in the germline V gene (reference sequence). The V gene end was trimmed by 4 bases and the J gene end by 7 bases; junction bases not matched to a gene: 21. The CDR3 is CASSSKVAAGDLEGTQYF. DNA for the CDR3: TGTGCCAGCAGTTCAAAAGTCGCGGCGGGGGACCTGGAGGGGACCCAGTACTTC.

The chain has TRBV30 and TRBJ1-3; unclear D gene. The germline V gene encodes CDR1 GTSNPN and CDR2 SVGIG (reference sequence). This CDR3 has 15 amino acids. The germline V and J ends were trimmed by 5 bases and 0 bases, with 14 bases remaining between them. The CDR3 region is CAWAQPPDSGNTIYF. The CDR3 region has the DNA TGTGCCTGGGCCCAACCCCCAGACTCTGGAAACACCATATATTTT.

This clone was seen just once. The chain combines TRBV5-8 with TRBJ1-4; TRBD1 is a possible D gene (5 bases). CDR1 SGHTS and CDR2 YDEGEE come from the germline V gene. The CDR3 is made up of 15 amino acids. V was trimmed by 4 bases and J by 6 bases, leaving 16 bases between them. CDR3 sequence (DNA): TGTGCCAGCAGCCTCGCTTTCGTAGGGGATGAAAAACTGTTTTTT. Its protein is CASSLAFVGDEKLFF.

The CDR3 spells CASSLAPASGREQFF. CDR3 bases: TGTGCCAGCAGCTTAGCGCCGGCTAGCGGGAGGGAGCAGTTCTTC. The rearrangement links TRBV7-2 to TRBJ2-1; 11 bases align to TRBD2. V trimming: 0 bases; J trimming: 10 bases; junction bases outside the gene matches: 5. The CDR3 runs 15 residues. Per germline, CDR1 SGHTA and CDR2 FQGNSA.

The rearrangement links TRBV3-1 (or the pseudogene TRBV3-2) to TRBJ2-2, with D possibly matching TRBD2 (6 bases). This CDR3 region has 15 residues. V was pared by 6 bases and J by 0 bases, with 11 bases between. CDR1 is LGHDT and CDR2 is YNNKEL in the germline V gene (reference sequence). The CDR3 loop is CASRRGGANTGELFF. As DNA, the CDR3 is TGTGCCAGCAGGCGGGGAGGAGCGAACACCGGGGAGCTGTTTTTT.

The chain has TRBV9 and TRBJ2-2; a possible D gene is TRBD2 (6 bases). CDR3 length equals 17 residues. Germline loops: CDR1 SGDLS, CDR2 YYNGEE. V lost 3 bases and J 0 bases, leaving 15 bases between the germline ends. CDR3 amino acids: CASSEPRDFPNTGELFF. The CDR3, as DNA: TGTGCCAGCAGCGAACCCCGGGACTTTCCGAACACCGGGGAGCTGTTTTTT.

V usage is TRBV9 and J usage is TRBJ1-2; the D is unclear. The CDR3 runs to 15 residues. Trimming removed 3 bases from V and 4 bases from J, with 16 bases in between. Per germline, CDR1 SGDLS and CDR2 YYNGEE. The CDR3, as DNA: TGTGCCAGCAGCGCCCAGCCAGGCCTCGCCTATGGCTACACCTTC. Its translation: CASSAQPGLAYGYTF.

This rearrangement joins TRBV2 to TRBJ2-7; tentatively, D is TRBD2 (6 bases). The CDR3 contains 14 residues. The ends were cut back, 6 bases at V and 5 bases at J, with 17 bases in the middle. The germline V gene has CDR1 SNHLY and CDR2 FYNNEI. The CDR3: CASRSRWRAHEQYF. For the CDR3, the DNA is TGTGCCAGCAGAAGTAGATGGAGGGCTCACGAGCAGTACTTC.

This chain joins TRBV5-4 and TRBJ2-2, with a possible D match to TRBD1 (6 bases). CDR1 is SGHNT and CDR2 is YYREEE in the germline V gene (reference sequence). This CDR3 is built from 15 residues. V was pared by 0 bases and J by 3 bases, with 9 bases between. The CDR3 DNA reads as TGTGCCAGCAGCTTGGAGGGGACATACACCGGGGAGCTGTTTTTT. Translating it yields CASSLEGTYTGELFF.

The chain links TRBV10-2 to TRBJ2-7; the D is unclear. The CDR3 length is 13 residues. Germline CDR1 reads WSHSY; CDR2 reads SAAADI. The V gene lost 8 bases and the J gene lost 2 bases, with 13 bases spanning the gap. The CDR3 nucleotides read TGCGCCAGCTCGACTCACACTCCCTACGAGCAGTACTTC. This encodes CASSTHTPYEQYF.